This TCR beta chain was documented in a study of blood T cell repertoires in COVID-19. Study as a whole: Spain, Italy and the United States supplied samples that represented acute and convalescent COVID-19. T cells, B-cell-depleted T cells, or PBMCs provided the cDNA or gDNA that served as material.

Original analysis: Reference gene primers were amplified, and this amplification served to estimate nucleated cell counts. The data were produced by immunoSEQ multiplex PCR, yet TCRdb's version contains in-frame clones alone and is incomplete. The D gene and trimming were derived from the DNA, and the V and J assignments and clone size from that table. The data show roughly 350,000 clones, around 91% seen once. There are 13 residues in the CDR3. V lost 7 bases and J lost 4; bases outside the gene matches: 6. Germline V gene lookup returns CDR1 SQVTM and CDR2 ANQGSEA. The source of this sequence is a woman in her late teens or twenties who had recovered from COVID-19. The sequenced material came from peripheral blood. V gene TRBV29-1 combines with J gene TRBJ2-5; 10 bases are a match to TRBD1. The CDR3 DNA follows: TGCAGCGCCGGACAGGGGGTGAGAGAGACCCAGTACTTC. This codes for CSAGQGVRETQYF.